This T cell receptor beta chain was observed in a study of T cells after yellow fever vaccination. Study observations and caveats: Contaminants from the bulk population, in the form of abundant clonotypes, could be found in FACS-sorted repertoires. When the response was secondary, it was weaker but reached its peak faster, day 5 versus 15.

Conversion of TCR transcripts into cDNA relied on 5'RACE template switching, which added a universal primer site and UMIs. Via MiXCR, TCRdb re-called the 5' RACE reads, giving one row per CDR3 protein. The table lists some 340,000 distinct CDR3 sequences, approximately 4% of them singletons. The germline gives CDR1 SEHNR, CDR2 FQNEAQ (reference sequence). Trimming removed 2 bases at V and 5 bases at J, with 10 bases between. CDR3 length: 14 amino acids. This clonotype has at least ten counts. Its antigen remains unidentified. The receptor comes from a man aged 18 to 35 who received the YFV17D yellow fever vaccine. Sequenced material: PBMCs, taken 5 days after the yellow fever booster vaccination. The chain has TRBV7-9 and TRBJ1-5; weak D call: TRBD1 (5 bases). The chain's CDR3 is CASSLQGEHQPQHF. CDR3 sequence (DNA): TGTGCCAGCAGCTTACAGGGAGAGCATCAGCCCCAGCATTTT. The variable domain in full, completed from reference TRBV7-9 and TRBJ1-5, reads DTGVSQNPRHKITKRGQNVTFRCDPISEHNRLYWYRQTLGQGPEFLTYFQNEAQLEKSRLLSDRFSAERPKGSFSTLEIQRTEQGDSAMYLCASSLQGEHQPQHFGDGTRLSIL.